A single sample gave rise to the 9 T cell receptor beta chains below, sequenced in a study of blood T cell repertoires in COVID-19. Produced via immunoSEQ multiplex PCR; TCRdb's table is partial and in-frame only. Among fewer than 150,000 clones listed, around 87% were seen once. Sequencing input: peripheral blood. The receptor source for this set is a woman between 55 and 75 years old with acute or convalescent COVID-19.

This rearrangement joins TRBV18 to TRBJ2-1; the D gene is possibly TRBD2 (5 bases). Per germline, CDR1 KGHSH and CDR2 LQKENI. The V and J ends lost 2 bases and 10 bases respectively, with 9 bases between them. The CDR3 sequence is 12 residues long. CDR3: CASSPNREEQFF. The DNA of the CDR3 is TGTGCCAGCTCACCAAACCGGGAAGAGCAGTTCTTC. Drawing the rest from reference TRBV18 and TRBJ2-1, the complete variable domain is NAGVMQNPRHLVRRRGQEARLRCSPMKGHSHVYWYRQLPEEGLKFMVYLQKENIIDESGMPKERFSAEFPKEGPSILRIQQVVRGDSAAYFCASSPNREEQFFGPGTRLTVL.

The chain recombines TRBV25-1 with TRBJ2-6; TRBD2 is a possible D gene (6 bases). In germline, CDR1 is MGHDK, CDR2 SYGVNS. Trimming shortened V by 3 bases and J by 0 bases, and 9 bases separated the two germline ends. The CDR3 contains 16 residues. The CDR3 DNA reads TGTGCCAGCAGTGAGGGGGGAAACTCTGGGGCCAACGTCCTGACTTTC. Protein: CASSEGGNSGANVLTF.

This chain uses TRBV7-3 with TRBJ1-1, with D possibly matching TRBD1 (6 bases). This CDR3 region has 15 residues. V lost 0 bases and J lost 3, with 11 bases in between. Germline CDR1 SGHTA, CDR2 FQGTGA. The CDR3 here is CASSLTGGGYTEAFF. In nucleotides, the CDR3 is TGTGCCAGCAGCTTAACTGGGGGCGGGTACACTGAAGCTTTCTTT.

The J gene is TRBJ1-2, the V gene TRBV12-3 or TRBV12-4; D is ambiguous. CDR3 size: 12 residues. Trimming took 1 base from V and 4 from J, leaving 4 bases between them. CDR3 sequence: CASSLGLYGYTF. For the CDR3, the DNA is TGTGCCAGCAGTTTAGGACTCTATGGCTACACCTTC.

The chain couples TRBV3-1 (or the pseudogene TRBV3-2) to TRBJ1-5, with 9 nucleotides matching TRBD1. Germline CDR1 and CDR2: LGHDT and YNNKEL (reference sequence). V dropped 4 bases and J dropped 4; count of bases not matched to a gene: 5. CDR3 length: 15 residues. The CDR3 DNA follows: TGTGCCAGCAGCCCCGGGACAGGGATTAATCAGCCCCAGCATTTT. This codes for CASSPGTGINQPQHF.

V and J are TRBV12-3 or TRBV12-4 and TRBJ1-1; tentative D call: TRBD1 (6 bases). V lost 5 bases, J lost 9 bases, and 16 bases lay in between. This CDR3 is built from 13 residues. CDR3 DNA: TGTGCCAGCAGTCTCCGACAGGAGGCGAAAGCTTTCTTT. The encoded protein is CASSLRQEAKAFF.

This chain connects TRBV5-1 to TRBJ1-1, with D hard to call. This CDR3 is built from 18 residues. V lost 3 bases, J lost 1 base, and 22 bases lay in between. Germline V gives CDR1 SGHRS, CDR2 YFSETQ. CDR3 sequence (DNA): TGCGCCAGCAGCTCCTTGCTCTCGGGTCCCCAAGGGAACACTGAAGCTTTCTTT. This codes for CASSSLLSGPQGNTEAFF.

This clone came up a few times. The chain combines TRBV20-1 with TRBJ1-6; 11 bases are shared with TRBD1. V shed 3 bases and J 2 bases; nucleotides not matched to a gene: 6. There are 17 residues in the CDR3. Germline CDR1 DFQATT, CDR2 SNEGSKA (reference sequence). The CDR3: CSASLTGQGAYNSPLHF. The CDR3 bases are TGCAGTGCTAGTCTAACGGGACAGGGGGCCTATAATTCACCCCTCCACTTT.

CDR3 amino acids: CASSLGLATDTQYF. In nucleotides, the CDR3 is TGTGCCAGCAGCTTAGGACTAGCAACAGATACGCAGTATTTT. V usage is TRBV7-2 and J usage is TRBJ2-3; 7 nucleotides line up with TRBD2. The germline V gene has CDR1 SGHTA and CDR2 FQGNSA. Germline trimming cut 1 base from V and 3 bases from J; bases unmatched to any gene: 1. This CDR3 comprises 14 residues.